The 29 T cell receptor beta chains below all came from one sample that was sequenced in a study of T cell repertoires in cytomegalovirus infection. These TCRs' antigens remain unknown. Each CDR3 protein is one row after TCRdb ran MiXCR on the reads. The sample holds around 300,000 distinct CDR3 sequences; 25% are singletons and the top ten take approximately 12%. Sample: cultured PBMCs, taken from culture after CMV antigen stimulation. The receptors here all came from a human donor in good health (CMV status not recorded). Some clones in this sample may be carry-over from other donors' samples.

In its sample, this clonotype is medium-sized. The V call is TRBV28, the J call TRBJ1-5; D unclear. The CDR3 totals 15 residues. The germline V gene has CDR1 MDHEN and CDR2 SYDVKM. Trimming cost V 4 bases and J 1 base, with 11 bases left between them. Here the CDR3 reads CASSSRGPSNQPQHF. CDR3 sequence (DNA): TGTGCCAGCAGTTCTAGAGGACCAAGCAATCAGCCCCAGCATTTT. The full variable domain, with the rest looked up from reference TRBV28 and TRBJ1-5, is DVKVTQSSRYLVKRTGEKVFLECVQDMDHENMFWYRQDPGLGLRLIYFSYDVKMKEKGDIPEGYSVSREKKERFSLILESASTNQTSMYLCASSSRGPSNQPQHFGDGTRLSIL.

This clonotype has a handful of counts. The rearrangement uses TRBV7-9 and TRBJ2-1; 8 bases agree with TRBD1. Germline loops: CDR1 SEHNR, CDR2 FQNEAQ (reference sequence). Unmatched junction bases numbered 9, after V lost 2 bases and J lost 6 bases. The CDR3 loop spans 16 amino acids. The CDR3 nucleotides are TGTGCCAGCAGCTTATCGACAGGGGTTGGGGGCAATGAGCAGTTCTTC. This translates into CASSLSTGVGGNEQFF.

There are many counts of this clonotype. The V call is TRBV7-2, the J call TRBJ2-4; weak D call: TRBD1 (5 bases). V was clipped by 5 bases and J by 3 bases, with 14 bases between them. CDR1 and CDR2 from the germline V gene are SGHTA and FQGNSA. The CDR3 runs to 15 residues. CDR3 residues: CASSLAIDSKNIQYF. The CDR3 DNA reads TGTGCCAGCAGCCTCGCTATAGACAGCAAAAACATTCAGTACTTC.

With regard to this clonotype: This may be a read error, as it is one base from a much larger clone. J is TRBJ1-4 and V is TRBV7-2; TRBD1 matches 7 bases. Germline CDR1 is SGHTA and CDR2 is FQGNSA. The CDR3 extends over 15 amino acids. CDR3 loop: CASSLERAGGEKLLF. CDR3 bases: TGTGCCAGCAGCTTAGAAAGGGCAGGGGGTGAAAAACTGTTATTT.

The sample holds many counts of this clonotype. The rearrangement links TRBV25-1 to TRBJ2-1, with 13 bases matching TRBD2. Germline V gene lookup returns CDR1 MGHDK and CDR2 SYGVNS. There are 16 residues in the CDR3. With V trimmed by 4 bases and J by 10 bases, 10 bases remained unmatched. CDR3 coding DNA: TGTGCCAGCAGTGGCCCTTTTGGACTAGCGGGAGAAGAGCAGTTCTTC. It is translated as CASSGPFGLAGEEQFF.

The chain links TRBV7-3 to TRBJ2-6, with 7 positions matching TRBD1. CDR3 length equals 19 residues. Germline V gene data show CDR1 as SGHTA and CDR2 as FQGTGA. The ends lost 6 bases at V and 4 bases at J; junction bases unmatched: 18. The CDR3 DNA reads TGTGCCAGCAGACGAGCTGGGAACAGGGGAGCCAGGGGGGCCAACGTCCTGACTTTC. It is translated as CASRRAGNRGARGANVLTF.

This clonotype was picked up many times. This chain joins TRBV9 and TRBJ2-3; either TRBD1 or TRBD2 may fit D (5 bases each). The CDR3 has 14 amino acids. The germline V gene encodes CDR1 SGDLS and CDR2 YYNGEE. V dropped 3 bases and J dropped 4 bases, with 12 bases sitting between them. In DNA, the CDR3 is TGTGCCAGCAGCGCCCAAACGGGACCAGATACGCAGTATTTT. This codes for CASSAQTGPDTQYF.

This clonotype came up many times. The V call is TRBV12-3 or TRBV12-4, the J call TRBJ2-1; 7 bases map to TRBD2. This CDR3 has 16 residues. V was clipped by 5 bases and J by 1 base; unmatched bases: 8. CDR3 region: CASSPHGEGSYNEQFF. For the CDR3, the DNA is TGTGCCAGCAGTCCCCACGGGGAGGGTTCCTACAATGAGCAGTTCTTC.

This clonotype was seen more than once but under ten times. The chain links TRBV19 to TRBJ2-1, with TRBD1 as a possible D gene (5 bases). Germline V gives CDR1 LNHDA, CDR2 SQIVND (reference sequence). This CDR3 region has 15 residues. V lost 5 bases and J 7 bases, leaving 18 bases between the germline ends. The DNA for the CDR3 is TGTGCCAGTAGTCCGAGGACAATTGGGCTTAATGAGCAGTTCTTC. This gives the protein CASSPRTIGLNEQFF.

This clonotype was detected only a few times. V usage is TRBV6-5 and J usage is TRBJ1-2; TRBD1 matches at 8 bases. CDR1 MNHEY and CDR2 SVGAGI come from the germline V gene. V was pared by 6 bases and J by 7 bases, with 10 bases of the junction left unmatched. CDR3 length: 14 amino acids. The CDR3 nucleotides read TGTGCCAGCAGCATCAGGGGGCTTGAGAGTGGCTACACCTTC. It codes for CASSIRGLESGYTF.

J is TRBJ2-3 and V is TRBV9; perhaps TRBD2 as D (6 bases). The CDR3 consists of 16 residues. V dropped 4 bases and J dropped 0 bases, with 15 bases sitting between them. Germline V gives CDR1 SGDLS, CDR2 YYNGEE. Here the CDR3 reads CASSPVAESSTDTQYF. CDR3 in DNA: TGTGCCAGCAGCCCCGTAGCGGAGTCTAGCACAGATACGCAGTATTTT.

J is TRBJ2-3 and V is TRBV20-1, with D possibly being TRBD2 (6 bases). The CDR3 covers 14 residues. The V gene's germline CDR1 is DFQATT and CDR2 SNEGSKA (reference sequence). Trimming removed 6 bases from V and 0 bases from J, with 13 bases in between. In DNA, the CDR3 is TGCAGTGCCCCGAGGAGCGGGAGCACAGATACGCAGTATTTT. This encodes CSAPRSGSTDTQYF.

The V and J genes are TRBV7-6 and TRBJ1-1, with 9 positions matching TRBD1. Germline V gives CDR1 SGHVS, CDR2 FNYEAQ. The V gene end was trimmed by 6 bases and the J gene end by 3 bases; junction bases not matched to a gene: 2. The CDR3 is made up of 13 amino acids. CDR3 protein: CASRDRGYTEAFF. The CDR3 DNA reads as TGTGCCAGCAGGGACAGGGGTTACACTGAAGCTTTCTTT.

This clonotype was recorded many times. The rearrangement links TRBV18 to TRBJ2-3, with 13 nucleotides matching TRBD2. This CDR3 contains 15 residues. Germline trimming cut 4 bases from V and 5 bases from J; bases unmatched to any gene: 3. Germline values: CDR1 KGHSH, CDR2 LQKENI. DNA for the CDR3: TGTGCCAGCTCACAGACTAGCGGGGGGCGAGATACGCAGTATTTT. Translated, it gives CASSQTSGGRDTQYF. Full variable domain (missing parts from reference TRBV18 and TRBJ2-3): NAGVMQNPRHLVRRRGQEARLRCSPMKGHSHVYWYRQLPEEGLKFMVYLQKENIIDESGMPKERFSAEFPKEGPSILRIQQVVRGDSAAYFCASSQTSGGRDTQYFGPGTRLTVL.

The chain couples TRBV4-1 to TRBJ2-1; TRBD1 might be the D (5 bases). Trimming pared 0 bases from V and 0 bases from J, leaving 12 bases between. This CDR3 is built from 17 residues. Germline loops: CDR1 MGHRA, CDR2 YSYEKL. CDR3: CASSQEERQSSYNEQFF. CDR3 coding DNA: TGCGCCAGCAGCCAAGAAGAGCGACAGAGCTCCTACAATGAGCAGTTCTTC.

This clonotype was detected many times. CDR3 sequence reads: CASSARTNTIQYV. The CDR3, as DNA: TGTGCCAGCAGCGCGCGGACTAATACTATTCAGTACGTC. V and J are TRBV7-8 and TRBJ2-7; possible D gene TRBD2, 6 bases. The CDR3 contains 13 residues. CDR1 and CDR2 from the germline V gene are SGHVS and FQNEAQ. V was clipped by 5 bases and J by 10 bases, with 18 bases between them.

V usage is TRBV6-6 and J usage is TRBJ1-2; D ambiguous. Trimming left V 2 bases short and J 1 base short, with 20 bases between. The germline gives CDR1 MNHNY, CDR2 SVGAGI (reference sequence). This CDR3 contains 18 residues. Written as DNA, the CDR3 is TGTGCCAGCAGTTACGACGACGGTCCCGTCACTATTAACTATGGCTACACCTTC. Its protein is CASSYDDGPVTINYGYTF.

This clonotype was picked up a small number of times. The chain's CDR3 is CASSPLGTNNYGYTF. The CDR3 DNA sequence: TGTGCCAGCTCCCCTTTGGGTACCAATAACTATGGCTACACCTTC. This chain connects TRBV12-3 or TRBV12-4 to TRBJ1-2; D not certain. With 8 bases removed from V and 1 base from J, the gap between germline ends came to 17 bases. The CDR3 loop spans 15 amino acids.

This clonotype came up many times. The chain employs TRBV7-9 and TRBJ2-1, with 13 bases lining up with TRBD2. The V gene end was trimmed by 0 bases and the J gene end by 9 bases; junction bases not matched to a gene: 2. The CDR3 covers 15 residues. The germline V gene has CDR1 SEHNR and CDR2 FQNEAQ (reference sequence). This chain's CDR3 is CASSLARTSGSEQFF. In DNA form, the CDR3 reads TGTGCCAGCAGCTTAGCGCGGACTAGCGGGAGTGAGCAGTTCTTC.

This clonotype was detected only once. The chain has TRBV19 and TRBJ2-5; a weak D match, TRBD2 (6 bases). Germline CDR1 reads LNHDA; CDR2 reads SQIVND (reference sequence). This CDR3 is 15 amino acids long. V lost 4 bases and J lost 5, with 17 bases in between. For the CDR3, the DNA is TGTGCCAGTAGTAGTCGGGGACTCCTCGGGGAGACCCAGTACTTC. Residues: CASSSRGLLGETQYF.

This clonotype was seen more than once but under ten times. The V gene is TRBV19, the J gene TRBJ2-6, with D tentatively TRBD1 (5 bases). Germline loops: CDR1 LNHDA, CDR2 SQIVND (reference sequence). Trimming left V 1 base short and J 0 bases short, with 16 bases between. The CDR3 extends over 19 amino acids. CDR3 in amino acids: CASSIGLGRSISGANVLTF. CDR3 nucleotides: TGTGCCAGTAGTATAGGCTTGGGGCGCTCCATCTCTGGGGCCAACGTCCTGACTTTC.

J is TRBJ2-7 and V is TRBV12-5; TRBD2 matches at 14 bases. This CDR3 is built from 17 residues. With V trimmed by 6 bases and J by 1 base, 8 bases remained unmatched. CDR1 is LGHNT and CDR2 is FRNRAP in the germline V gene. The CDR3 region is CASGPRLAGGVSYEQYV. As DNA, the CDR3 is TGTGCTAGTGGCCCAAGACTAGCGGGAGGGGTGTCCTACGAGCAGTACGTC.

Only a few counts were recorded for this clonotype. V gene TRBV6-2 or TRBV6-3 combines with J gene TRBJ1-5; D call uncertain. The V end was cut by 5 bases, the J end by 5 bases, with 13 bases between. CDR1 and CDR2 (germline): MNHEY, SVGEGT. This CDR3 region has 14 residues. Here the CDR3 reads CASSVRPVDQPQHF. CDR3 nucleotides: TGTGCCAGCAGTGTAAGGCCAGTCGATCAGCCCCAGCATTTT.

This clonotype appeared a few times. The J gene is TRBJ2-5, the V gene TRBV4-1, with D hard to call. Germline V CDR1 and CDR2: MGHRA, YSYEKL. CDR3 size: 13 residues. Trimming pared 0 bases from V and 5 bases from J, leaving 7 bases between. The CDR3 protein is CASSQDDEETQYF. The CDR3 DNA follows: TGCGCCAGCAGCCAAGATGACGAGGAGACCCAGTACTTC.

The V and J genes are TRBV12-3 or TRBV12-4 and TRBJ2-1, with TRBD2 matching over 7 bases. The CDR3 covers 14 residues. J was trimmed by 8 bases and V by 5 bases; bases with no gene match: 9. CDR3 bases: TGTGCCAGCAGTCCCTCTTTGGCGGGAGATGAGCAGTTCTTC. This translates into CASSPSLAGDEQFF.

The table lists this clonotype with a few counts. The rearrangement links TRBV12-3 or TRBV12-4 to TRBJ2-1; D ambiguous. The CDR3 is 11 residues long. V dropped 7 bases and J dropped 8 bases, with 9 bases sitting between them. The CDR3 sequence: CASTLGDEQFF. The CDR3 nucleotides read TGTGCCAGCACCCTGGGCGATGAGCAGTTCTTC.

The V gene is TRBV6-1, the J gene TRBJ1-1, with D tentatively TRBD1 (5 bases). Deletions cut 6 bases from V and 11 bases from J, with 13 bases between. The germline V gene encodes CDR1 MNHNS and CDR2 SASEGT. The CDR3 is 11 residues long. The CDR3 DNA follows: TGTGCCAGCAGCTTCAGGGACCGGGCTTTCTTT. Its translation is CASSFRDRAFF.

This clonotype was found many times. V and J are TRBV30 and TRBJ1-6; weak D call: TRBD1 (6 bases). The CDR3 spans 13 residues. V was pared by 3 bases and J by 9 bases, with 12 bases between. The germline V gene has CDR1 GTSNPN and CDR2 SVGIG (reference sequence). The CDR3 DNA reads as TGTGCCTGGAGCGAGATGGACAGTTCACCCCTCCACTTT. It translates to CAWSEMDSSPLHF. Together with reference TRBV30 and TRBJ1-6, the CDR3 gives the full variable domain: SQTIHQWPATLVQPVGSPLSLECTVEGTSNPNLYWYRQAAGRGLQLLFYSVGIGQISSEVPQNLSASRPQDRQFILSSKKLLLSDSGFYLCAWSEMDSSPLHFGNGTRLTVT.

The chain carries TRBV28 and TRBJ2-7; the match to TRBD1 covers 9 bases. This CDR3 contains 13 residues. Per the germline V gene, CDR1 is MDHEN and CDR2 is SYDVKM. With 3 bases clipped from V and 6 bases from J, the junction kept 3 bases outside the gene matches. In DNA form, the CDR3 reads TGTGCCAGCAGTTTCGCGACAGGGGGCGAGCAGTACTTC. It codes for CASSFATGGEQYF.